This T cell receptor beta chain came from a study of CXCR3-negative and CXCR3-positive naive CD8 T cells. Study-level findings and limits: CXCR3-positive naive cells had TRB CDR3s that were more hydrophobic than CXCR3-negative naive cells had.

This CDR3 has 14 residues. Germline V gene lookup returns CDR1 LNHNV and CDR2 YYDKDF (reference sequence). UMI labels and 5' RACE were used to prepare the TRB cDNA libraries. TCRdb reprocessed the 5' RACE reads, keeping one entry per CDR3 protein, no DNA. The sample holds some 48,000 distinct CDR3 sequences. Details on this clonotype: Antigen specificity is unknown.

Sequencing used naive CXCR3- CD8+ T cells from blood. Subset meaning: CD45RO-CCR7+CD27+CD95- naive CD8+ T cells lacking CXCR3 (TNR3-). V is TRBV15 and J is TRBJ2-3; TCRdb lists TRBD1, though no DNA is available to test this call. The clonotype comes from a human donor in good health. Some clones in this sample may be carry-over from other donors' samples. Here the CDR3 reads CATSRGGATDTQYF.